Presented here are 26 T cell receptor beta chains from one specimen sequenced in a study of T-cell memory formation after mild COVID-19. Via MiXCR, TCRdb re-called the 5' RACE reads, giving one row per CDR3 protein. The data show around 500,000 distinct CDR3 sequences, roughly 18% seen once. The sequenced material came from PBMCs or a T cell subset sorted from them (not recorded which). The receptors were gathered from an adult woman who had mild COVID-19 (a few samples of this study predate the infection). Cell type and time point are not known.

This clonotype has only a few counts. The rearrangement links TRBV7-7 to TRBJ2-1; D might be TRBD1 (5 bases). The germline V and J ends were trimmed by 0 bases and 7 bases, with 7 bases remaining between them. CDR3 length: 13 residues. Germline V gives CDR1 SSHAT, CDR2 FNYEAQ (reference sequence). The CDR3 region has the DNA TGTGCCAGCAGCTTAGCGCAGGGTAATGAGCAGTTCTTC. Protein product: CASSLAQGNEQFF.

This clonotype was recorded a few times. The rearrangement uses TRBV20-1 and TRBJ2-5; 9 nucleotides agree with TRBD2. This CDR3 spans 16 amino acids. The V gene's germline CDR1 is DFQATT and CDR2 SNEGSKA (reference sequence). Losses at the gene ends were 4 bases for V and 3 bases for J; bases not matched to a gene: 12. The CDR3 region is CSATSGILMAKETQYF. The CDR3 DNA reads as TGCAGTGCTACTAGCGGGATCTTGATGGCCAAAGAGACCCAGTACTTC.

There are a few counts of this clonotype. The CDR3 sequence is CASSQPTLSGAVDGYTF. CDR3 sequence (DNA): TGCGCCAGCAGCCAACCTACCCTTTCAGGGGCGGTGGATGGCTACACCTTC. V and J are TRBV4-1 and TRBJ1-2; perhaps TRBD1 as D (6 bases). The CDR3 extends over 17 amino acids. The germline V gene encodes CDR1 MGHRA and CDR2 YSYEKL. The V end lost 2 bases, the J end lost 6 bases, and 22 bases lay between the germline ends.

The DNA for the CDR3 is TGTGCCAGCAGCACTGGGACAGGTGATGATGGCTACACCTTC. Protein product: CASSTGTGDDGYTF. V is TRBV12-3 or TRBV12-4 and J is TRBJ1-2; 8 positions match TRBD1. V lost 6 bases and J lost 6; bases outside the gene matches: 9. CDR3 length equals 14 residues.

This clonotype was observed a handful of times. This chain joins TRBV7-9 and TRBJ1-3; the D is unclear. Germline V gene data show CDR1 as SEHNR and CDR2 as FQNEAQ (reference sequence). Trimming took off 1 base at V and 1 base at J, with 11 bases between the two ends. This CDR3 spans 16 amino acids. CDR3 DNA: TGTGCCAGCAGCTTAGATTCTGGCAGTTCTGGAAACACCATATATTTT. Translating gives CASSLDSGSSGNTIYF.

This clonotype was recorded a few times. V is TRBV20-1 and J is TRBJ1-1; D is uncertain. V lost 6 bases to trimming and J lost 1 base, with 12 bases between them. In germline, CDR1 is DFQATT, CDR2 SNEGSKA (reference sequence). There are 13 residues in the CDR3. CDR3 coding DNA: TGCAGTGCCCATCCAAGACAGAACACTGAAGCTTTCTTT. Protein sequence: CSAHPRQNTEAFF.

V is TRBV28 and J is TRBJ1-4; TRBD1 matches 8 bases. The germline V gene encodes CDR1 MDHEN and CDR2 SYDVKM. V shed 9 bases and J 8 bases; nucleotides not matched to a gene: 14. This CDR3 spans 15 amino acids. The CDR3 here is CARSTSGGLGEKLFF. Written as DNA, the CDR3 is TGTGCCAGAAGTACGTCAGGGGGCTTGGGGGAAAAACTGTTTTTT.

This chain joins TRBV19 and TRBJ2-7; D gene uncertain. V was clipped by 6 bases and J by 0 bases, with 6 bases between them. CDR3 size: 12 residues. Germline CDR1 and CDR2: LNHDA and SQIVND (reference sequence). The DNA of the CDR3 is TGTGCCAGTAGGTCTACCTCCTACGAGCAGTACTTC. Its protein product is CASRSTSYEQYF.

With respect to this clonotype: At one end, the junction sequence differs from germline, possibly due to a read error. V usage is TRBV9 and J usage is TRBJ2-1; TRBD2 aligns across 8 bases. Germline CDR1 and CDR2: SGDLS and YYNGEE. The CDR3 is 14 residues long. This CDR3 reads CASSGAESYNEQFF. CDR3 coding DNA: TGTGCCAGTAGCGGGGCAGAATCCTACAATGAGCAGTTCTTC.

This clonotype occurred a few times. The V and J genes are TRBV7-8 and TRBJ1-1, with D tentatively TRBD1 (5 bases). The CDR3 sequence is 17 residues long. CDR1 and CDR2 (germline): SGHVS, FQNEAQ. V lost 1 base to trimming and J lost 7 bases, with 22 bases between them. DNA for the CDR3: TGTGCCAGCAGCTTAGTCGGGACTGAGGACTACTATTTTGAAGCTTTCTTT. Residues: CASSLVGTEDYYFEAFF.

V usage is TRBV7-3 and J usage is TRBJ1-1; 7 nucleotides agree with TRBD1. The trim removed 2 bases at V and 2 bases at J, leaving 5 bases unmatched. From germline, CDR1 is SGHTA and CDR2 FQGTGA. The CDR3 has 15 amino acids. The CDR3 is CASSLQGGPNTEAFF. CDR3 nucleotides: TGTGCCAGCAGCTTACAGGGGGGGCCTAACACTGAAGCTTTCTTT. Using reference TRBV7-3 and TRBJ1-1 for the parts outside the CDR3, the full variable domain is GAGVSQTPSNKVTEKGKYVELRCDPISGHTALYWYRQSLGQGPEFLIYFQGTGAADDSGLPNDRFFAVRPEGSVSTLKIQRTERGDSAVYLCASSLQGGPNTEAFFGQGTRLTVV.

This clonotype was seen a few times. The rearrangement links TRBV5-6 to TRBJ2-1; D possibly matches TRBD1 or TRBD2 (5 bases each). The CDR3 has 17 amino acids. V was trimmed by 0 bases and J by 0 bases, leaving 13 bases between them. Germline V CDR1 and CDR2: SGHDT, YYEEEE. The CDR3 spells CASSLAVGAGSYNEQFF. In DNA form, the CDR3 reads TGTGCCAGCAGCTTGGCCGTAGGGGCGGGCTCCTACAATGAGCAGTTCTTC. The full variable domain, with the rest looked up from reference TRBV5-6 and TRBJ2-1, is DAGVTQSPTHLIKTRGQQVTLRCSPKSGHDTVSWYQQALGQGPQFIFQYYEEEERQRGNFPDRFSGHQFPNYSSELNVNALLLGDSALYLCASSLAVGAGSYNEQFFGPGTRLTVL.

At least ten counts were recorded for this clonotype. V gene TRBV12-3 or TRBV12-4 combines with J gene TRBJ2-1; D remains unclear. The V end lost 7 bases, the J end lost 8 bases, and 15 bases lay between the germline ends. The CDR3 has 13 amino acids. The CDR3 region is CASTPTGVHEQFF. In nucleotides, the CDR3 is TGTGCCAGCACCCCGACTGGCGTGCATGAGCAGTTCTTC.

The chain uses TRBV9 and TRBJ1-1; no reliable D call. The germline V gene has CDR1 SGDLS and CDR2 YYNGEE. Deletions cut 4 bases from V and 0 bases from J, with 10 bases between. The CDR3 runs 14 residues. CDR3 nucleotide sequence: TGTGCCAGCAGCACAGTGGGAGTGAACACTGAAGCTTTCTTT. Protein sequence: CASSTVGVNTEAFF.

This chain joins TRBV7-2 and TRBJ2-5; no definite D call. V was trimmed by 6 bases and J by 3 bases, leaving 11 bases between them. In germline, CDR1 is SGHTA, CDR2 FQGNSA. The CDR3 contains 13 residues. This CDR3 is CASRVLSKETQYF. CDR3 sequence (DNA): TGTGCCAGCAGGGTCCTTAGCAAAGAGACCCAGTACTTC.

This clonotype was detected a few times. The gene calls are TRBV7-2 and TRBJ1-2; possibly TRBD1 for D (5 bases). V lost 7 bases, J lost 8 bases, and 20 bases lay in between. This CDR3 comprises 14 residues. Germline loops: CDR1 SGHTA, CDR2 FQGNSA. The chain's CDR3 is CASITPGRGTGYTF. The CDR3, as DNA: TGTGCCAGCATCACCCCCGGCCGTGGGACCGGCTACACCTTC.

This sequence joins TRBV12-3 or TRBV12-4 and TRBJ1-2; 7 nucleotides line up with TRBD1. The CDR3 covers 13 residues. Trimming cost V 5 bases and J 7 bases; bases outside gene matches: 7. CDR3 coding DNA: TGTGCCAGCAGTGACAGGGAGCCCCTTGGCTACACCTTC. Its translation: CASSDREPLGYTF.

This clonotype appeared a few times. The V call is TRBV27, the J call TRBJ2-7; D might be TRBD1 or TRBD2, each matching 5 bases. This CDR3 is built from 14 residues. CDR1 is MNHEY and CDR2 is SMNVEV in the germline V gene (reference sequence). Trimming stripped 8 bases from V and 2 bases from J, with 16 bases between. In DNA form, the CDR3 reads TGTGCCAGCGGGACCCCGACCGGAACCTACGAGCAGTACTTC. This encodes CASGTPTGTYEQYF.

The genes are TRBV20-1 and TRBJ2-3, with D possibly being TRBD1 (6 bases). The germline V gene has CDR1 DFQATT and CDR2 SNEGSKA (reference sequence). Deletions cut 5 bases from V and 3 bases from J, with 12 bases between. This CDR3 comprises 13 residues. This CDR3 reads CSAPDSWTDTQYF. DNA for the CDR3: TGCAGTGCTCCGGACAGCTGGACAGATACGCAGTATTTT.

This clonotype is a singleton in its sample. The CDR3: CASSLGSAVGTQYF. CDR3 bases: TGTGCCAGCAGCTTAGGATCAGCGGTGGGGACCCAGTACTTC. The chain links TRBV11-1 to TRBJ2-5, with D possibly matching TRBD2 (5 bases). This CDR3 comprises 14 residues. Between the trimmed V and J ends, which lost 1 base and 7 bases, there was a span of 13 bases. Germline CDR1 is SGHAT and CDR2 is FQDESV (reference sequence).

There are a few counts of this clonotype. V usage is TRBV9 and J usage is TRBJ2-1; the D is unclear. The V end was cut by 2 bases, the J end by 0 bases, with 9 bases between. The germline V gene has CDR1 SGDLS and CDR2 YYNGEE. The CDR3 has 15 residues. CDR3 loop: CASSVWQFSYNEQFF. Written as DNA, the CDR3 is TGTGCCAGCAGCGTCTGGCAATTCTCCTACAATGAGCAGTTCTTC.

This rearrangement joins TRBV14 to TRBJ2-1; 15 positions match TRBD2. The germline gives CDR1 SGHDN, CDR2 FVKESK. This CDR3 has 18 amino acids. V shed 1 base and J 3 bases; nucleotides not matched to a gene: 4. CDR3 sequence: CASSQVLGLAGGYNEQFF. The DNA of the CDR3 is TGTGCCAGCAGCCAAGTCCTGGGACTAGCGGGGGGCTACAATGAGCAGTTCTTC.

This clonotype showed up many times. The J gene is TRBJ2-3, the V gene TRBV24-1; TRBD1 matches 8 bases. Germline V lookup: CDR1 KGHDR, CDR2 SFDVKD. The V gene end was trimmed by 3 bases and the J gene end by 1 base; junction bases not matched to a gene: 2. The CDR3 has 15 amino acids. CDR3 nucleotide sequence: TGTGCCACCAGTGATATGACAGGGGGCACAGATACGCAGTATTTT. This sequence encodes CATSDMTGGTDTQYF.

This clonotype was detected only a few times. This rearrangement joins TRBV4-1 to TRBJ2-7, with 7 nucleotides matching TRBD1. Germline CDR1 MGHRA, CDR2 YSYEKL. J lost 5 bases, V lost 4 bases, and 8 bases had no gene match. This CDR3 comprises 14 residues. DNA for the CDR3: TGCGCCAGCAGCCCTCCGACAGGGTTCGACGAGCAGTACTTC. It codes for CASSPPTGFDEQYF.

This chain uses TRBV27 with TRBJ2-7; D not resolved. The CDR3 runs to 15 residues. In germline, CDR1 is MNHEY, CDR2 SMNVEV (reference sequence). Trimming stripped 2 bases from V and 4 bases from J, with 15 bases between. CDR3 sequence: CASSLKARSVYEQYF. CDR3 DNA sequence: TGTGCCAGCAGTTTAAAAGCTCGAAGTGTTTACGAGCAGTACTTC.

This chain links TRBV29-1 with TRBJ2-5, with D perhaps given as TRBD1 or TRBD2 (5 bases each). V was pared by 4 bases and J by 3 bases, with 12 bases between. Germline V gives CDR1 SQVTM, CDR2 ANQGSEA. The CDR3 extends over 13 amino acids. For the CDR3, the DNA is TGCAGCGTTGCTCTTGGGACCAAAGAGACCCAGTACTTC. Amino acids: CSVALGTKETQYF.